Presented here are 8 T cell receptor beta chains from one specimen sequenced in a study of preoperative IRX-2 immunotherapy in early breast cancer. Clones were sequenced by immunoSEQ multiplex PCR, and TCRdb holds only the in-frame ones, with some missing. Counted here are fewer than 70,000 clones, around 94% occurring once; the ten biggest clones make up roughly 1.5%. Stated treatment: preoperative locoregional IRX-2 cytokine immunotherapy. The specimen was taken from a patient treated with IRX-2 immunotherapy. These receptors were obtained from a human donor with breast cancer.

V is TRBV10-3 and J is TRBJ2-1; tentatively, D is TRBD1 (5 bases). V was shortened by 9 bases and J by 6 bases, with 21 bases between the two germline ends. From germline, CDR1 is ENHRY and CDR2 SYGVKD. The CDR3 spans 15 residues. CDR3 nucleotides: TGTGCCATTAGACAGAGTTTACTCATTGGCAATGAGCAGTTCTTC. This gives the protein CAIRQSLLIGNEQFF.

This chain joins TRBV2 and TRBJ2-6; no reliable D call. Trimming took off 6 bases at V and 0 bases at J, with 9 bases between the two ends. CDR3 length equals 15 residues. CDR1 is SNHLY and CDR2 is FYNNEI in the germline V gene. The CDR3: CASRDEFSGANVLTF. As DNA, the CDR3 is TGTGCCAGCAGAGATGAGTTCTCTGGGGCCAACGTCCTGACTTTC.

This sequence joins TRBV29-1 and TRBJ2-2; a weak D match, TRBD2 (6 bases). The CDR3 is 12 residues long. Germline V CDR1 and CDR2: SQVTM, ANQGSEA. Trimming stripped 6 bases from V and 7 bases from J, with 12 bases between. The CDR3 coding sequence is TGCAGCGTCGGGCGGGGTGTCGGGGAGCTGTTTTTT. Protein sequence: CSVGRGVGELFF.

This CDR3 is CAWGGGTGELFF. CDR3 DNA: TGTGCCTGGGGCGGGGGCACCGGGGAGCTGTTTTTT. This chain uses TRBV30 with TRBJ2-2, with 7 bases that match TRBD2. After removal of 5 bases from V and 4 bases from J, the junction contained 1 base not matched to a gene. From germline, CDR1 is GTSNPN and CDR2 SVGIG (reference sequence). The length of the CDR3 is 12 residues.

The CDR3 region is CASSHGGYRYEQYF. CDR3 DNA: TGTGCCAGTAGTCACGGGGGGTACCGATACGAGCAGTACTTC. The rearrangement links TRBV19 to TRBJ2-7; 7 bases match TRBD2. CDR1 is LNHDA, CDR2 SQIVND, per germline (reference sequence). The CDR3 length is 14 residues. Losses at the gene ends were 5 bases for V and 4 bases for J; bases not matched to a gene: 8.

This chain connects TRBV7-2 to TRBJ2-7; the D call may be TRBD1 or TRBD2 (5 bases each). Germline V gives CDR1 SGHTA, CDR2 FQGNSA. Trimming left V 8 bases short and J 7 bases short, with 15 bases between. This CDR3 has 12 amino acids. The CDR3 DNA is TGTGCCAGCCAGAGGGCGTGGGGGGAGCAGTACTTC. Protein sequence: CASQRAWGEQYF.

The chain recombines TRBV7-9 with TRBJ1-6, with D possibly TRBD1 on 5 matching bases. There are 13 residues in the CDR3. Germline CDR1 is SEHNR and CDR2 is FQNEAQ (reference sequence). The V end lost 7 bases, the J end lost 8 bases, and 12 bases lay between the germline ends. Here the CDR3 reads CASTQLGDSPLHF. In DNA, the CDR3 is TGTGCCAGCACCCAACTAGGGGATTCACCCCTCCACTTT.

V usage is TRBV27 and J usage is TRBJ2-1; D might be TRBD1 or TRBD2, each matching 5 bases. Deletions cut 5 bases from V and 14 bases from J, with 16 bases between. Germline assignment: CDR1 MNHEY and CDR2 SMNVEV (reference sequence). The CDR3 is 12 residues long. The chain's CDR3 is CASSHQGMGEFF. DNA for the CDR3: TGTGCCAGCAGTCACCAGGGAATGGGAGAGTTCTTC.